This T cell receptor beta chain comes out of a study of tumor-infiltrating lymphocytes in primary liver carcinoma. Study-level points and caveats: Tumor-adjacent and tumor-blood pairs shared less of their repertoires than tumor region pairs shared. Tumors significantly exceeded blood in top-250-clone fraction (p = 0.039).

Making TCR beta cDNA involved 400 to 600 ng total RNA and a constant-region primer. Employing slightly modified ARM-PCR, three nested multiplex PCR rounds were run, and these gave rise to the TCR beta libraries. Via MiXCR, TCRdb re-called the multiplex PCR reads, giving one row per CDR3 protein. The sample lists approximately 110,000 distinct CDR3 sequences, around 64% occurring once. Taking about 20-31 mg of unsorted bulk tissue, the authors co-extracted RNA and DNA. With regard to this clonotype: Antigen unknown. One base away lies a much larger clone, so this may be a sequencing read error.

This receptor was obtained from an older woman with primary liver carcinoma and hepatitis B virus infection. The sequenced sample was liver tumor tissue from sampling region 3. Subset in this sample: tumor region T3, left-lateral pole.

The CDR3: CASTTPGRGADTQYF. The CDR3 DNA is TGTGCCAGCACCACTCCGGGAAGGGGCGCAGATACGCAGTATTTT. This chain uses TRBV28 with TRBJ2-3, with D tentatively TRBD1 or TRBD2 (5 bases each). Trimming took 7 bases from V and 4 from J, leaving 18 bases between them. Per the germline V gene, CDR1 is MDHEN and CDR2 is SYDVKM. This CDR3 spans 15 amino acids.